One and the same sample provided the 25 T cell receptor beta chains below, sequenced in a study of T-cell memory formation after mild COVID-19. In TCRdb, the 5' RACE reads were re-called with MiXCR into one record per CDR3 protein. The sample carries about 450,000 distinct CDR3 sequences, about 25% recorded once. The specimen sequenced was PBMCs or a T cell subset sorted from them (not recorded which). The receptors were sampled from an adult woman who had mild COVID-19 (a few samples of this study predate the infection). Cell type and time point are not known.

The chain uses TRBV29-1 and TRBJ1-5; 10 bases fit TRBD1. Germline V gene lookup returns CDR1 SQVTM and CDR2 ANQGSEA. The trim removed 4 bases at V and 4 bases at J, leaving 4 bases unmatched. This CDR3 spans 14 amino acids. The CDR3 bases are TGCAGCGTTGCCGGGACAGGGGTTAATCAGCCCCAGCATTTT. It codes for CSVAGTGVNQPQHF. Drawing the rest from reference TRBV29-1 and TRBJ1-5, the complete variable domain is SAVISQKPSRDICQRGTSLTIQCQVDSQVTMMFWYRQQPGQSLTLIATANQGSEATYESGFVIDKFPISRPNLTFSTLTVSNMSPEDSSIYLCSVAGTGVNQPQHFGDGTRLSIL.

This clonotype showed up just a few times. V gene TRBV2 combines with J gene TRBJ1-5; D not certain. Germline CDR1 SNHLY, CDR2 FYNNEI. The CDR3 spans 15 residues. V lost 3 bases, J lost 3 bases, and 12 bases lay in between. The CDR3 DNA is TGTGCCAGCAGTGAGTGGCTAGCTTCCAATCAGCCCCAGCATTTT. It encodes CASSEWLASNQPQHF.

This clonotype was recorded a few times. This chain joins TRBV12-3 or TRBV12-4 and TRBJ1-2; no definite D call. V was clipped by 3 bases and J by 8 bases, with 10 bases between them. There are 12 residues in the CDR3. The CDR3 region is CASSFFLGGYTF. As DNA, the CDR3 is TGTGCCAGCAGTTTTTTCTTGGGGGGCTACACCTTC.

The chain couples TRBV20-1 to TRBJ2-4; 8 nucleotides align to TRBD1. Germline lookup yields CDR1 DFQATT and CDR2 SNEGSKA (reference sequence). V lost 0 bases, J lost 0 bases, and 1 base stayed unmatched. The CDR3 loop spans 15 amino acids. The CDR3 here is CSARDRGQAKNIQYF. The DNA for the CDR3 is TGCAGTGCTAGAGACAGGGGGCAAGCCAAAAACATTCAGTACTTC.

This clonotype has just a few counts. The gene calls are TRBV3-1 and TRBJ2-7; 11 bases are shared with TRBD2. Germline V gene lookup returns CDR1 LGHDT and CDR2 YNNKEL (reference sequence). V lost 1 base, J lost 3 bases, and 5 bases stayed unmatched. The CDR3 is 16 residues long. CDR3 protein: CASSQAVTSGGYEQYF. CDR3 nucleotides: TGTGCCAGCAGCCAAGCAGTCACTAGCGGGGGCTACGAGCAGTACTTC.

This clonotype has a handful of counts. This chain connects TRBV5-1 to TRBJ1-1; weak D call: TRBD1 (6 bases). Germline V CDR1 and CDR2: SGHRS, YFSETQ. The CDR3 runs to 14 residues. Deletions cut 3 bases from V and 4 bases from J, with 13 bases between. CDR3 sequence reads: CASSSQTGPTEAFF. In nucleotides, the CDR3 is TGCGCCAGCAGCTCACAGACAGGACCCACTGAAGCTTTCTTT. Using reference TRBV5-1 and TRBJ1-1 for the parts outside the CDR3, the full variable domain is KAGVTQTPRYLIKTRGQQVTLSCSPISGHRSVSWYQQTPGQGLQFLFEYFSETQRNKGNFPGRFSGRQFSNSRSEMNVSTLELGDSALYLCASSSQTGPTEAFFGQGTRLTVV.

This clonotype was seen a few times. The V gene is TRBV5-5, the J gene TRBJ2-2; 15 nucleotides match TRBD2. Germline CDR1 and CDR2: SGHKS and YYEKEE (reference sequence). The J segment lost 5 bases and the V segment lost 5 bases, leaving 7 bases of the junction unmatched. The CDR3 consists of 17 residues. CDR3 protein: CASRPGLAGGSTGELFF. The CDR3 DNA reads TGTGCCAGCAGGCCGGGACTAGCGGGAGGTAGTACCGGGGAGCTGTTTTTT.

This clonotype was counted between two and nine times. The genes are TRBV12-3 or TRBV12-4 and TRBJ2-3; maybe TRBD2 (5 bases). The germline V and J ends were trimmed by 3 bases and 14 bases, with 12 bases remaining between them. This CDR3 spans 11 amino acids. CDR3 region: CASSLAGLPYF. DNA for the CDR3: TGTGCCAGCAGTTTGGCGGGTCTGCCGTATTTT.

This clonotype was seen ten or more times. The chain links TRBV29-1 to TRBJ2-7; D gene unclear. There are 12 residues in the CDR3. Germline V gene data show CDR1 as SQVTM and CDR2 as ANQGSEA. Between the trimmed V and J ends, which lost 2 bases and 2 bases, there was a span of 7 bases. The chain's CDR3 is CSVETETYEQYF. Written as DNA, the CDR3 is TGCAGCGTTGAAACCGAAACCTACGAGCAGTACTTC.

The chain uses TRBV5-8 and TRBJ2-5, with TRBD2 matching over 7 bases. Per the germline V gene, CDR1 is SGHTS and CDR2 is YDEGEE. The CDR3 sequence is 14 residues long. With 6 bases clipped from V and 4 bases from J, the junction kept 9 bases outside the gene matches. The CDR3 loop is CASILAAGRETQYF. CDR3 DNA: TGTGCCAGCATCCTGGCAGCGGGGCGAGAGACCCAGTACTTC. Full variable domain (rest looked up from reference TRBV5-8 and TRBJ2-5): EAGVTQSPTHLIKTRGQQATLRCSPISGHTSVYWYQQALGLGLQFLLWYDEGEERNRGNFPPRFSGRQFPNYSSELNVNALELEDSALYLCASILAAGRETQYFGPGTRLLVL.

In nucleotides, the CDR3 is TGTGCCAGCAGTCCGCTGTCAGAATCCGGGGAGCTGTTTTTT. The encoded protein is CASSPLSESGELFF. This chain connects TRBV27 to TRBJ2-2, with D unclear. The V end was cut by 5 bases, the J end by 6 bases, with 13 bases between. The CDR3 is 14 residues long. Germline CDR1 is MNHEY and CDR2 is SMNVEV (reference sequence).

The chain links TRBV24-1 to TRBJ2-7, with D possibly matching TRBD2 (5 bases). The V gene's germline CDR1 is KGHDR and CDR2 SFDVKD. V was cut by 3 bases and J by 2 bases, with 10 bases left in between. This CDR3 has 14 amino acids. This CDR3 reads CATSDRGLPYEQYF. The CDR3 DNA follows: TGTGCCACCAGTGATAGAGGACTTCCCTACGAGCAGTACTTC.

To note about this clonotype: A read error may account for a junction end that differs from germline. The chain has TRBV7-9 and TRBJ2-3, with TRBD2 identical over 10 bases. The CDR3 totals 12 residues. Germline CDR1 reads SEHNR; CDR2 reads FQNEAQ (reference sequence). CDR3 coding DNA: TGTGCCACCAGCGGGGGGGCAGATACGCAGTATTTT. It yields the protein CATSGGADTQYF.

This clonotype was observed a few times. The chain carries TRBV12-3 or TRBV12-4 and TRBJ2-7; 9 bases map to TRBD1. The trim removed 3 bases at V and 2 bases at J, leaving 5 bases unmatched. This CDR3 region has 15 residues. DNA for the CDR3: TGTGCCAGCAGTTTCCGACAGGGGGTCACCTACGAGCAGTACTTC. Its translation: CASSFRQGVTYEQYF.

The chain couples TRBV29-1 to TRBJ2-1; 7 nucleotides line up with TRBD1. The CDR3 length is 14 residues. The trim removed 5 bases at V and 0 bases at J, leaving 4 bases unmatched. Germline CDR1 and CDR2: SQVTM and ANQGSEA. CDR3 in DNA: TGCAGCGTTCCCCGGGACAGCTCCTACAATGAGCAGTTCTTC. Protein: CSVPRDSSYNEQFF.

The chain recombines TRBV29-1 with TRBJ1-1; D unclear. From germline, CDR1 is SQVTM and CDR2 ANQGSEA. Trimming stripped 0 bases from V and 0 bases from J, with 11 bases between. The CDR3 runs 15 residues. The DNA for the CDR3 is TGCAGCGTTGAAGATCGGCCGGAAATGAACACTGAAGCTTTCTTT. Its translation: CSVEDRPEMNTEAFF.

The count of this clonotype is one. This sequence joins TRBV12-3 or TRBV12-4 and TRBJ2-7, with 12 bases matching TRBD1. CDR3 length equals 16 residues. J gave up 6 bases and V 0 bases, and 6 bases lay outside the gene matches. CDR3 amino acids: CASSLAPGQGAVEQYF. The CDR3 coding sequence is TGTGCCAGCAGTTTAGCCCCGGGACAGGGGGCTGTCGAGCAGTACTTC.

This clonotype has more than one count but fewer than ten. This chain's CDR3 is CASSSPGLAGQEQFF. DNA of the CDR3: TGTGCCAGCAGCTCTCCGGGACTAGCGGGACAAGAGCAGTTCTTC. The rearrangement uses TRBV7-6 and TRBJ2-1; TRBD2 agrees at 13 bases. CDR3 size: 15 residues. Losses at the gene ends were 4 bases for V and 10 bases for J; bases not matched to a gene: 7. Germline V lookup: CDR1 SGHVS, CDR2 FNYEAQ. The full variable domain, in which reference TRBV7-6 and TRBJ2-1 provide the parts outside the CDR3, is GAGVSQSPRYKVTKRGQDVALRCDPISGHVSLYWYRQALGQGPEFLTYFNYEAQQDKSGLPNDRFSAERPEGSISTLTIQRTEQRDSAMYRCASSSPGLAGQEQFFGPGTRLTVL.

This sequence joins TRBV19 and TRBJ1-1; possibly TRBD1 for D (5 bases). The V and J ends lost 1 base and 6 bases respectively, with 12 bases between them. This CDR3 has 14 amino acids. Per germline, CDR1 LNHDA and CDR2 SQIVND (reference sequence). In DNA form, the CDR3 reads TGTGCCAGTAGTATAGGCGGACCGGGACCTGAAGCTTTCTTT. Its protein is CASSIGGPGPEAFF.

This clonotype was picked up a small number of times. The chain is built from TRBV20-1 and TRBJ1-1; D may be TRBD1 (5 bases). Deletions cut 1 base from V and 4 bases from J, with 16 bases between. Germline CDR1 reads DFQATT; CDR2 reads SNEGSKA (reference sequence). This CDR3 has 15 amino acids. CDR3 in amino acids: CSARVEGPWGTEAFF. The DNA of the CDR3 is TGCAGTGCTAGAGTAGAGGGACCCTGGGGCACTGAAGCTTTCTTT.

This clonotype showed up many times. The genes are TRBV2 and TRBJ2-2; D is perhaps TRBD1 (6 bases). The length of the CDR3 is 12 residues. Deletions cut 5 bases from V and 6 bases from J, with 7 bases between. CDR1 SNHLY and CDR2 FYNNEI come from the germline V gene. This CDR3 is CASSTGSGELFF. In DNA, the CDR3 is TGTGCCAGCAGTACAGGGTCCGGGGAGCTGTTTTTT. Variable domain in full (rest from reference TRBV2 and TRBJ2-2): EPEVTQTPSHQVTQMGQEVILRCVPISNHLYFYWYRQILGQKVEFLVSFYNNEISEKSEIFDDQFSVERPDGSNFTLKIRSTKLEDSAMYFCASSTGSGELFFGEGSRLTVL.

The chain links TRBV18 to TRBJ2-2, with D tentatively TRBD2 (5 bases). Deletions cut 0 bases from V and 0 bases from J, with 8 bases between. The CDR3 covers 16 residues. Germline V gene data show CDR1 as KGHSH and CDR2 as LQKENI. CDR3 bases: TGTGCCAGCTCACCACCGGGCGGGTCGAACACCGGGGAGCTGTTTTTT. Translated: CASSPPGGSNTGELFF.

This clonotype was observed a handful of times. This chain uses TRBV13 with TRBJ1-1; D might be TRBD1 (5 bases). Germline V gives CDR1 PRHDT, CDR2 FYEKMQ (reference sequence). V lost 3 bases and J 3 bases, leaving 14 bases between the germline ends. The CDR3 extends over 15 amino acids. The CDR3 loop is CASSFNRLPYTEAFF. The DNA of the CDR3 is TGTGCCAGCAGCTTTAACAGGTTACCCTACACTGAAGCTTTCTTT.

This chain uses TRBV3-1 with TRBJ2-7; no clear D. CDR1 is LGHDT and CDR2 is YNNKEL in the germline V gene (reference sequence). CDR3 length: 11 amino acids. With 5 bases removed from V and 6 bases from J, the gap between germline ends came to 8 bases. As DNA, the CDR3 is TGTGCCAGCAGCACCCCCTTCGAGCAGTACTTC. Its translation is CASSTPFEQYF.

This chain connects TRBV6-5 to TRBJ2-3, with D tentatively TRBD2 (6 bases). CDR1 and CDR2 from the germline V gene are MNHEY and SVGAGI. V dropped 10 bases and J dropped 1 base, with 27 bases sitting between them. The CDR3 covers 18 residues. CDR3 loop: CATLPPERANGGTDTQYF. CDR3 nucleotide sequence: TGTGCCACCCTACCACCGGAGCGGGCGAATGGGGGCACAGATACGCAGTATTTT.